The rows below give T cell receptor beta chains drawn from one sample of a study of OX40 agonist ivuxolimab in advanced cancers. Measured with immunoSEQ multiplex PCR; TCRdb has only the in-frame clones, and not every one. In the table there are about 61,000 clones, roughly four fifths of which are singletons. Sequences were derived from CD4+ or CD8+ T cells sorted from blood, sampled in a trial of the OX40 agonist ivuxolimab. The receptors here all came from an adult with an advanced solid tumor such as melanoma, head and neck, liver or kidney cancer. Both conserved end residues are part of each CDR3. D genes are given only for firm matches. The size entry is marked missing in some rows and otherwise reads once, few, many or a size class.

J: TRBJ2-5; D: -; V: TRBV2; size: -; CDR3: CASTEGDSGGQTQYF; DNA: TGTGCCAGCACCGAGGGAGACTCAGGAGGGCAGACCCAGTACTTC
J: TRBJ2-3; D: -; V: TRBV7-3; size: -; CDR3: CASSLIRGGSTDTQYF; DNA: TGTGCCAGCAGCTTAATTAGAGGAGGGAGCACAGATACGCAGTATTTT
J: TRBJ1-4; D: TRBD1; V: TRBV12-5; size: -; CDR3: CASGLAPTGGGKLFF; DNA: TGTGCTAGTGGTTTGGCCCCGACAGGGGGGGGAAAACTGTTTTTT
J: TRBJ2-2; D: -; V: TRBV7-3; size: -; CDR3: CASSLINFANTGELFF; DNA: TGTGCCAGCAGCTTAATTAATTTTGCGAACACCGGGGAGCTGTTTTTT
J: TRBJ2-1; D: TRBD1; V: TRBV4-3; size: -; CDR3: CASSQETGRPYNEQFF; DNA: TGCGCCAGCAGCCAAGAGACAGGGCGACCCTACAATGAGCAGTTCTTC
J: TRBJ2-7; D: -; V: TRBV4-3; size: -; CDR3: CASSQDGSSGRSYEQYF; DNA: TGCGCCAGCAGCCAAGATGGTAGCAGCGGACGGTCCTACGAGCAGTACTTC
J: TRBJ2-7; D: TRBD2; V: TRBV28; size: -; CDR3: CASRGGEEYEQYF; DNA: TGTGCCAGCAGGGGGGGGGAGGAGTACGAGCAGTACTTC
J: TRBJ1-4; D: -; V: TRBV7-2; size: -; CDR3: CASSLDRFEKLFF; DNA: TGTGCCAGCAGCTTAGACAGGTTTGAAAAACTGTTTTTT
J: TRBJ2-7; D: -; V: TRBV12-5; size: -; CDR3: CASARAQTYEQYF; DNA: TGTGCTAGTGCCCGGGCCCAGACCTACGAGCAGTACTTC
J: TRBJ1-5; D: -; V: TRBV28; size: once; CDR3: CASSLLGQSASNQPQHF; DNA: TGTGCCAGCAGTTTATTAGGACAGTCGGCGAGCAATCAGCCCCAGCATTTT
J: TRBJ2-5; D: TRBD2; V: TRBV6-6; size: -; CDR3: CASSSTSGGSTQYF; DNA: TGTGCCAGCAGTTCCACCAGCGGGGGAAGTACCCAGTACTTC
J: TRBJ2-7; D: -; V: TRBV11-2; size: -; CDR3: CASSLAHEQYF; DNA: TGTGCCAGCAGCTTGGCCCACGAGCAGTACTTC
J: TRBJ2-5; D: TRBD1; V: TRBV5-4; size: -; CDR3: CASSSRTGPDQETQYF; DNA: TGTGCCAGCAGCTCCCGGACAGGTCCCGACCAAGAGACCCAGTACTTC
J: TRBJ2-2; D: TRBD2; V: TRBV6-6; size: -; CDR3: CAGGGYPLTAGELFF; DNA: TGTGCCGGCGGGGGGTACCCTTTGACGGCCGGGGAGCTGTTTTTT
J: TRBJ1-4; D: TRBD1; V: TRBV4-1; size: -; CDR3: CASSQGEGQRNEKLFF; DNA: TGCGCCAGCAGCCAAGGAGAGGGACAGCGAAATGAAAAACTGTTTTTT
J: TRBJ2-1; D: TRBD1; V: TRBV7-6; size: -; CDR3: CASSPRTGQDNEQFF; DNA: TGTGCCAGCAGCCCCCGGACAGGGCAAGACAATGAGCAGTTCTTC
J: TRBJ2-7; D: TRBD2; V: TRBV18; size: -; CDR3: CASSHGTSGGPGFGNYEQYF; DNA: TGTGCCAGCTCACACGGGACTAGCGGGGGGCCAGGATTCGGGAACTACGAGCAGTACTTC
J: TRBJ1-2; D: -; V: TRBV25-1; size: -; CDR3: CASSDDRTNYGYTF; DNA: TGTGCCAGCAGTGACGACAGGACTAACTATGGCTACACCTTC
J: TRBJ2-1; D: -; V: TRBV7-2; size: -; CDR3: CASSPRGGGFNEQFF; DNA: TGTGCCAGCAGCCCCCGAGGAGGGGGCTTCAATGAGCAGTTCTTC
J: TRBJ1-1; D: -; V: TRBV7-2; size: -; CDR3: CASSFTNTEAFF; DNA: TGTGCCAGCAGCTTTACTAACACTGAAGCTTTCTTT
J: TRBJ2-3; D: -; V: TRBV9; size: -; CDR3: CASSVEEYTQYF; DNA: TGTGCCAGCAGCGTAGAGGAATATACGCAGTATTTT
J: TRBJ2-1; D: -; V: TRBV11-3; size: -; CDR3: CASSLGGTYNEQFF; DNA: TGTGCCAGCAGCTTAGGGGGGACGTACAATGAGCAGTTCTTC
J: TRBJ1-4; D: -; V: TRBV5-5; size: -; CDR3: CASSPSVGDFNEKLFF; DNA: TGTGCCAGCAGCCCGAGTGTAGGGGATTTTAATGAAAAACTGTTTTTT
J: TRBJ2-7; D: -; V: TRBV6-5; size: -; CDR3: CASSPPGRVLYEQYF; DNA: TGTGCCAGCAGTCCTCCCGGCAGGGTGCTCTACGAGCAGTACTTC
J: TRBJ1-2; D: TRBD1; V: TRBV27; size: few; CDR3: CASRTGGQVSSGYTF; DNA: TGTGCCAGCAGAACCGGAGGACAGGTCTCGAGTGGCTACACCTTC
J: TRBJ2-7; D: TRBD1; V: TRBV6-1; size: -; CDR3: CASSASGTGPYEQYF; DNA: TGTGCCAGCAGTGCCAGCGGGACAGGGCCCTACGAGCAGTACTTC
J: TRBJ1-3; D: TRBD1; V: TRBV9; size: -; CDR3: CASSTTGDSGNTIYF; DNA: TGTGCCAGCAGCACGACAGGGGACTCTGGAAACACCATATATTTT
J: TRBJ2-3; D: -; V: TRBV5-4; size: -; CDR3: CASSLVDTDTQYF; DNA: TGTGCCAGCAGCTTGGTGGACACAGATACGCAGTATTTT
J: TRBJ2-7; D: -; V: TRBV6-1; size: -; CDR3: CASSVLYYEQYF; DNA: TGTGCCAGCAGTGTACTGTACTACGAGCAGTACTTC
J: TRBJ1-6; D: -; V: TRBV7-8; size: -; CDR3: CASSADGATYNSPLHF; DNA: TGTGCCAGCAGCGCGGACGGGGCTACCTATAATTCACCCCTCCACTTT
J: TRBJ2-7; D: -; V: TRBV7-2; size: -; CDR3: CASSWSTAVSYEQYF; DNA: TGTGCCAGCAGCTGGTCAACAGCTGTGTCCTACGAGCAGTACTTC
J: TRBJ1-2; D: -; V: TRBV6-1; size: -; CDR3: CASSEEWRGKNYGYTF; DNA: TGTGCCAGCAGTGAAGAGTGGAGGGGAAAAAACTATGGCTACACCTTC
J: TRBJ1-5; D: -; V: TRBV6-5; size: -; CDR3: CASRGREGYQPQHF; DNA: TGTGCCAGCCGGGGACGAGAAGGGTATCAGCCCCAGCATTTT
J: TRBJ1-4; D: -; V: TRBV5-1; size: once; CDR3: CASSLVGATNEKLFF; DNA: TGCGCCAGCAGCTTGGTTGGTGCAACTAATGAAAAACTGTTTTTT
J: TRBJ2-7; D: TRBD1; V: TRBV19; size: once; CDR3: CASSQSGGPVTKYF; DNA: TGTGCCAGTAGTCAGTCAGGGGGTCCCGTTACGAAGTACTTC
J: TRBJ2-2; D: -; V: TRBV5-1; size: once; CDR3: CASTSDGPNTGELFF; DNA: TGCGCCAGCACCTCGGACGGGCCGAACACCGGGGAGCTGTTTTTT
J: TRBJ1-2; D: TRBD1; V: TRBV30; size: once; CDR3: CAWWVPDRGGPISGYTF; DNA: TGTGCCTGGTGGGTACCGGACAGGGGGGGACCGATTTCTGGCTACACCTTC
J: TRBJ2-1; D: -; V: TRBV2; size: -; CDR3: CASSPVGENEQFF; DNA: TGTGCCAGCAGCCCAGTAGGGGAGAATGAGCAGTTCTTC
J: TRBJ1-2; D: -; V: TRBV6-1; size: once; CDR3: CASSDRGYGYTF; DNA: TGTGCCAGCAGTGACAGGGGTTATGGCTACACCTTC
J: TRBJ1-2; D: TRBD1; V: TRBV7-9; size: once; CDR3: CATNGGTGAAYGYTF; DNA: TGTGCCACTAACGGCGGCACAGGGGCAGCCTATGGCTACACCTTC
J: TRBJ1-2; D: TRBD1; V: TRBV18; size: -; CDR3: CASSPLRQGTPGYTF; DNA: TGTGCCAGCTCACCTTTGCGACAGGGGACGCCTGGCTACACCTTC
J: TRBJ2-7; D: TRBD2; V: TRBV4-3; size: -; CDR3: CASSQEGGGASSYEQYF; DNA: TGCGCCAGCAGCCAAGAGGGCGGGGGGGCCTCCTCCTACGAGCAGTACTTC
J: TRBJ1-5; D: -; V: TRBV7-6; size: -; CDR3: CASSLGRISNQPQHF; DNA: TGTGCCAGCAGCTTAGGCAGGATTAGCAATCAGCCCCAGCATTTT
J: TRBJ1-2; D: TRBD1; V: TRBV6-5; size: -; CDR3: CASSRSDRGWGYTF; DNA: TGTGCCAGCAGTAGATCCGACAGGGGGTGGGGCTACACCTTC
J: TRBJ2-3; D: -; V: TRBV18; size: once; CDR3: CASLSGGTDTQYF; DNA: TGTGCCAGCTTGTCGGGGGGCACAGATACGCAGTATTTT
J: TRBJ2-5; D: -; V: TRBV12-2; size: -; CDR3: CASRSPRETQYF; DNA: TGTGCAAGTCGCTCCCCTCGAGAGACCCAGTACTTC
J: TRBJ1-1; D: -; V: TRBV4-1; size: -; CDR3: CASSWSTARTGTEAFF; DNA: TGCGCCAGCAGCTGGAGTACGGCCAGGACGGGGACTGAAGCTTTCTTT
J: TRBJ2-5; D: TRBD2; V: TRBV18; size: -; CDR3: CASSPPSGQQETQYF; DNA: TGTGCCAGCTCGCCTCCTAGCGGCCAACAAGAGACCCAGTACTTC
J: TRBJ2-1; D: -; V: TRBV9; size: -; CDR3: CASRGGGPYNEQFF; DNA: TGTGCCAGCAGGGGCGGGGGCCCCTACAATGAGCAGTTCTTC
J: TRBJ2-7; D: -; V: TRBV7-2; size: once; CDR3: CASSFQSTYEQYF; DNA: TGTGCCAGCAGCTTTCAGAGTACCTACGAGCAGTACTTC
J: TRBJ1-6; D: -; V: TRBV30; size: once; CDR3: CAWSGQGDSPLHF; DNA: TGTGCCTGGAGTGGGCAGGGCGATTCACCCCTCCACTTT
J: TRBJ1-2; D: -; V: TRBV6-1; size: -; CDR3: CASSLPGQRGYTF; DNA: TGTGCCAGCAGTCTGCCGGGACAAAGAGGCTACACCTTC